Listed here are 11 T cell receptor beta chains from one sample, sequenced in a study of blood T cell repertoires in COVID-19. Repertoires were generated with immunoSEQ multiplex PCR, while TCRdb's copy carries only in-frame clones and drops some. The sample records about 85,000 clones, about 84% being singletons. The specimen was peripheral blood. These receptor sequences come from a human donor in a cohort sampled during active COVID-19.

The chain carries TRBV14 and TRBJ1-1; 7 nucleotides align to TRBD1. Per germline, CDR1 SGHDN and CDR2 FVKESK. V lost 4 bases, J lost 4 bases, and 12 bases stayed unmatched. This CDR3 spans 16 amino acids. CDR3 in amino acids: CASSPRQGRRSTEAFF. The DNA for the CDR3 is TGTGCCAGCAGCCCCCGACAGGGAAGGAGGAGCACTGAAGCTTTCTTT.

The rearrangement links TRBV7-3 to TRBJ1-4; D unclear. Germline V gene sequence: CDR1 SGHTA, CDR2 FQGTGA. This CDR3 spans 13 amino acids. Trimming took 0 bases from V and 12 from J, leaving 11 bases between them. The CDR3 sequence: CASSLTYGEELFF. CDR3 DNA: TGTGCCAGCAGCTTAACCTATGGGGAGGAACTGTTTTTT.

The V gene is TRBV19, the J gene TRBJ2-6; 9 nucleotides match TRBD1. V trimming: 2 bases; J trimming: 3 bases; junction bases outside the gene matches: 2. The germline V gene has CDR1 LNHDA and CDR2 SQIVND (reference sequence). CDR3 length: 16 residues. The CDR3 DNA is TGTGCCAGTAGTATAAACAGGGGGCATGGGGCCAACGTCCTGACTTTC. It yields the protein CASSINRGHGANVLTF. The whole variable domain, remainder taken from reference TRBV19 and TRBJ2-6, is DGGITQSPKYLFRKEGQNVTLSCEQNLNHDAMYWYRQDPGQGLRLIYYSQIVNDFQKGDIAEGYSVSREKKESFPLTVTSAQKNPTAFYLCASSINRGHGANVLTFGAGSRLTVL.

The V and J genes are TRBV4-1 and TRBJ1-1; D might be TRBD1 (6 bases). CDR3 size: 15 residues. Germline loops: CDR1 MGHRA, CDR2 YSYEKL. Trimming pared 0 bases from V and 8 bases from J, leaving 16 bases between. The CDR3 DNA reads as TGCGCCAGCAGCCAAGATCCCGACACAGGGCCGGAAGCTTTCTTT. Amino acids: CASSQDPDTGPEAFF.

A word on this clone: Other nucleotide sequences from this sample produce the same CDR3. V and J are TRBV13 and TRBJ2-7; D is undetermined. The CDR3 covers 14 residues. V was trimmed by 0 bases and J by 7 bases, leaving 13 bases between them. Germline-derived CDR1 and CDR2 are PRHDT and FYEKMQ (reference sequence). CDR3 DNA sequence: TGTGCCAGCAGCTTAGGCCGCAACTTGTATGAGCAGTACTTC. Its protein product is CASSLGRNLYEQYF. Full variable domain (remainder filled in from reference TRBV13 and TRBJ2-7): AAGVIQSPRHLIKEKRETATLKCYPIPRHDTVYWYQQGPGQDPQFLISFYEKMQSDKGSIPDRFSAQQFSDYHSELNMSSLELGDSALYFCASSLGRNLYEQYFGPGTRLTVT.

CDR3 sequence (DNA): TGTGCCAGCAGCTTATGGAGGGGACCCCAAGAGACCCAGTACTTC. This encodes CASSLWRGPQETQYF. The chain employs TRBV7-2 and TRBJ2-5; weak D call: TRBD2 (6 bases). This CDR3 spans 15 amino acids. Trimming removed 2 bases at V and 1 base at J, with 11 bases between. Germline V gene lookup returns CDR1 SGHTA and CDR2 FQGNSA.

The chain uses TRBV19 and TRBJ1-5; 8 bases agree with TRBD1. Looked up from germline, CDR1 is LNHDA and CDR2 is SQIVND (reference sequence). The CDR3 has 17 residues. V shed 4 bases, J shed 3 bases, and the junction held 11 bases outside the gene matches. The CDR3 is CASSRNLPGQVNQPQHF. CDR3 nucleotide sequence: TGTGCCAGTAGTAGGAATCTTCCGGGACAGGTCAATCAGCCCCAGCATTTT.

This rearrangement joins TRBV10-3 to TRBJ1-2; perhaps TRBD1 as D (6 bases). Germline lookup yields CDR1 ENHRY and CDR2 SYGVKD. V lost 7 bases, J lost 8 bases, and 14 bases lay in between. The CDR3 runs to 12 residues. The chain's CDR3 is CAIKKEGTGYTF. DNA of the CDR3: TGTGCCATCAAAAAGGAAGGGACAGGCTACACCTTC.

The genes are TRBV14 and TRBJ2-1; 8 nucleotides align to TRBD1. The CDR3 is 15 amino acids. The ends lost 6 bases at V and 1 base at J; junction bases unmatched: 5. Germline loops: CDR1 SGHDN, CDR2 FVKESK. This CDR3 reads CASRRGQGSYNEQFF. In DNA, the CDR3 is TGTGCCAGCAGGCGAGGACAGGGTTCCTACAATGAGCAGTTCTTC.

The V call is TRBV5-4, the J call TRBJ2-1, with 10 bases fitting TRBD1. The CDR3 is made up of 15 amino acids. The V segment lost 5 bases and the J segment 2 bases; nucleotides outside the gene matches: 4. CDR1 is SGHNT and CDR2 is YYREEE in the germline V gene (reference sequence). For the CDR3, the DNA is TGTGCCAGCAGTTCGGACAGGGGGACCTACAATGAGCAGTTCTTC. It is translated as CASSSDRGTYNEQFF.

V gene TRBV3-1 (or the pseudogene TRBV3-2) combines with J gene TRBJ2-6; perhaps TRBD1 as D (5 bases). Trimming shortened V by 0 bases and J by 3 bases, and 12 bases separated the two germline ends. Germline V gene data show CDR1 as LGHDT and CDR2 as YNNKEL (reference sequence). The CDR3 spans 17 residues. The CDR3 here is CASSQELWGFGANVLTF. The CDR3 DNA reads TGTGCCAGCAGCCAAGAACTATGGGGCTTTGGGGCCAACGTCCTGACTTTC.